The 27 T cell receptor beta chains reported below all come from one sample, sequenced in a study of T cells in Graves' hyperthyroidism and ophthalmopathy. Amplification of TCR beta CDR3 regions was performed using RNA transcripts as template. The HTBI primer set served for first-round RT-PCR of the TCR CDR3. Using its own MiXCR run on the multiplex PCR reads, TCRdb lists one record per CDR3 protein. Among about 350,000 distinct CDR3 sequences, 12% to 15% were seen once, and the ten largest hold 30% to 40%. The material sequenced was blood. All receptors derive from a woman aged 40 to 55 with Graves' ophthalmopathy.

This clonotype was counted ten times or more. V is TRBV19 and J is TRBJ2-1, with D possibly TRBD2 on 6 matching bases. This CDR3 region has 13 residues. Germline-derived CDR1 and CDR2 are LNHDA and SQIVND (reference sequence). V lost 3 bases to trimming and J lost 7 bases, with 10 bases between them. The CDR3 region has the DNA TGTGCCAGTAGTATTATTGGGAGGAATGAGCAGTTCTTC. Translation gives CASSIIGRNEQFF.

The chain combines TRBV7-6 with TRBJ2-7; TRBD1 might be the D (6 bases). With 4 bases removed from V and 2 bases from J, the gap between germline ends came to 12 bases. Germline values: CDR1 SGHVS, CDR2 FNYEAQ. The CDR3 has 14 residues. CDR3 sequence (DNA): TGTGCCAGCAGCTCCCGGACAGATCCCTACGAGCAGTACTTC. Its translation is CASSSRTDPYEQYF.

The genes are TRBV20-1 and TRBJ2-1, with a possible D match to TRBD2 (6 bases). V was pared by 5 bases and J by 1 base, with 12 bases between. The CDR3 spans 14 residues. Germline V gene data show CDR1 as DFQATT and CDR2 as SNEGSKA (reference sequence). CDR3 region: CSALKRVSYNEQFF. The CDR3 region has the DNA TGCAGTGCTCTCAAGCGGGTATCCTACAATGAGCAGTTCTTC.

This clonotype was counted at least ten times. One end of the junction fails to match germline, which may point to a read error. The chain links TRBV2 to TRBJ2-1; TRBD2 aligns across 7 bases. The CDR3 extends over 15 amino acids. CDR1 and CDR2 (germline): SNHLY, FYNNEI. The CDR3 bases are TGTGCCAGCAGGGAAGGCGGGAGCCCCTACAATGAGCAGTTCTTC. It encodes CASREGGSPYNEQFF.

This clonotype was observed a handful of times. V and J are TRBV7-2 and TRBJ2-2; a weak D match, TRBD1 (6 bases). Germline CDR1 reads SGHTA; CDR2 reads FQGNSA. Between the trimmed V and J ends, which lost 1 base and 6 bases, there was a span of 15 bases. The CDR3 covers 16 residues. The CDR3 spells CASSLGRRGGSGELFF. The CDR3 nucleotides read TGTGCCAGCAGCTTAGGCCGCAGGGGCGGGTCCGGGGAGCTGTTTTTT.

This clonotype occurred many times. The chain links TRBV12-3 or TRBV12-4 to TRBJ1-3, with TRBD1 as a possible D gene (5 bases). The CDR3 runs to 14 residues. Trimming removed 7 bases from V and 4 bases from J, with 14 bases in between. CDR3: CASTLTARGNTIYF. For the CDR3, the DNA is TGTGCCAGCACCTTGACAGCCAGGGGAAACACCATATATTTT.

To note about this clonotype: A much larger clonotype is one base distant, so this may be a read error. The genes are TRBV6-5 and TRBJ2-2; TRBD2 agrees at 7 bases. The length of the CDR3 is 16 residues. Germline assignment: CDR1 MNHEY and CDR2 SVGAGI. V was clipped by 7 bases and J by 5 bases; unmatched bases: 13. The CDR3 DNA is TGTGCCAGCACCTTACTATCGGGGGGAAGTACCGGGGAGCTGTTTTTT. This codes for CASTLLSGGSTGELFF.

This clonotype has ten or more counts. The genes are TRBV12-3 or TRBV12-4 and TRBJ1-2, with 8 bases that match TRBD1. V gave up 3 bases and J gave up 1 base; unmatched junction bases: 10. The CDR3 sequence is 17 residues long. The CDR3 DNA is TGTGCCAGCAGTTTCGACGCCACAGGGGGGAATAACTATGGCTACACCTTC. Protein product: CASSFDATGGNNYGYTF.

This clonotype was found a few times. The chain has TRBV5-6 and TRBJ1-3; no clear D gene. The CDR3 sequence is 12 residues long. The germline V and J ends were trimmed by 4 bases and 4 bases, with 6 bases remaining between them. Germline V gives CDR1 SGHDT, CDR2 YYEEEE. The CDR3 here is CASSAGGNTIYF. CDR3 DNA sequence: TGTGCCAGCAGCGCCGGAGGAAACACCATATATTTT.

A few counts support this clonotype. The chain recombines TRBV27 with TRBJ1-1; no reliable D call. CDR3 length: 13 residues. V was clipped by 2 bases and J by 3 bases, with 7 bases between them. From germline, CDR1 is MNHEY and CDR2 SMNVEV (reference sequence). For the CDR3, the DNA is TGTGCCAGCAGTTTACCGCGATACACTGAAGCTTTCTTT. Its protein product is CASSLPRYTEAFF.

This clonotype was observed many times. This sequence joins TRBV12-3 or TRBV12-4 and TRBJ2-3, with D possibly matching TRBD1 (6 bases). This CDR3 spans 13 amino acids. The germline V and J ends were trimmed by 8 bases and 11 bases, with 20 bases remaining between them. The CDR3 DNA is TGTGCCAGCGCCTCCCGACAGGATGCAAGGCAGTATTTT. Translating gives CASASRQDARQYF.

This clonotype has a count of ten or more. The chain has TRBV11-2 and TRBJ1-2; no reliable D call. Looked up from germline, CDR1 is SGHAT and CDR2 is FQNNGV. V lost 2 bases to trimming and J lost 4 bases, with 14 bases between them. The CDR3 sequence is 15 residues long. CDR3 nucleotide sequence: TGTGCCAGCAGCTTATGGCCGGAATCGTCCTATGGCTACACCTTC. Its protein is CASSLWPESSYGYTF.

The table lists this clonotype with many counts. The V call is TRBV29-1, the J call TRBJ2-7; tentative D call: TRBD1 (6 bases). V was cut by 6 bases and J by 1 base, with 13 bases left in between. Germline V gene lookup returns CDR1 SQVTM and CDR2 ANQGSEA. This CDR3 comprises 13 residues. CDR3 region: CSVRGGSSYEQYF. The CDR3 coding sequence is TGCAGCGTCAGAGGGGGATCGTCCTACGAGCAGTACTTC.

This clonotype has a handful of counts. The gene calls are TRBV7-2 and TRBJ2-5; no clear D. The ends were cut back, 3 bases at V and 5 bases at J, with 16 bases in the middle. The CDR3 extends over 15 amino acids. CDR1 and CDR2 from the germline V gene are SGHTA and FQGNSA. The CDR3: CASSLGWAFGETQYF. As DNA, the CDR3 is TGTGCCAGCAGCTTGGGTTGGGCTTTCGGGGAGACCCAGTACTTC.

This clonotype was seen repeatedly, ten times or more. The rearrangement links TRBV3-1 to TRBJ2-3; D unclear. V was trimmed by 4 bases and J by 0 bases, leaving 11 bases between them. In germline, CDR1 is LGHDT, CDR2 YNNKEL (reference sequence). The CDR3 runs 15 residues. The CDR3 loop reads CASSLPFGSTDTQYF. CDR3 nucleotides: TGTGCCAGCAGCCTCCCCTTCGGCAGCACAGATACGCAGTATTTT.

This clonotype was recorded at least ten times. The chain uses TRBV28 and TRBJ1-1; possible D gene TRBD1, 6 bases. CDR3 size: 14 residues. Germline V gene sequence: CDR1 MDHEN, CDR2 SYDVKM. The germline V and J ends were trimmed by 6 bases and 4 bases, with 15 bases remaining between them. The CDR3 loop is CASSRRGVATEAFF. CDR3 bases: TGTGCCAGCAGCCGTAGGGGGGTGGCCACTGAAGCTTTCTTT. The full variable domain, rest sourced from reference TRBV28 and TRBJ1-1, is DVKVTQSSRYLVKRTGEKVFLECVQDMDHENMFWYRQDPGLGLRLIYFSYDVKMKEKGDIPEGYSVSREKKERFSLILESASTNQTSMYLCASSRRGVATEAFFGQGTRLTVV.

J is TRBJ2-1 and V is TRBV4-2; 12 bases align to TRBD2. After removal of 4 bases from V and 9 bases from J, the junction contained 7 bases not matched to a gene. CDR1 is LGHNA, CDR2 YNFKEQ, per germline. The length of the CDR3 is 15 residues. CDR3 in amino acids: CASSLRLAGDGEQFF. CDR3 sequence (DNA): TGTGCCAGCAGCCTACGACTAGCGGGAGATGGTGAGCAGTTCTTC.

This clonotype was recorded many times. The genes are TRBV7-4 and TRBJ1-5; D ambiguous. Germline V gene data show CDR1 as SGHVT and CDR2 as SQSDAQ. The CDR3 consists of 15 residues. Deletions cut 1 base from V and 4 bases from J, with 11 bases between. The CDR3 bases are TGTGCCAGCAGCTTAGAGTCGGGGTCGAATCAGCCCCAGCATTTT. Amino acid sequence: CASSLESGSNQPQHF.

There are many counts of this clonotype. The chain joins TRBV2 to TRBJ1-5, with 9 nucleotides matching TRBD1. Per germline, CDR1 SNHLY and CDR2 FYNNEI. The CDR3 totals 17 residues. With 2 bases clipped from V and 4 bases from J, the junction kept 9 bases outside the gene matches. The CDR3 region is CASSETGTGLGNQPQHF. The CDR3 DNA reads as TGTGCCAGCAGTGAAACCGGGACAGGGCTCGGGAATCAGCCCCAGCATTTT.

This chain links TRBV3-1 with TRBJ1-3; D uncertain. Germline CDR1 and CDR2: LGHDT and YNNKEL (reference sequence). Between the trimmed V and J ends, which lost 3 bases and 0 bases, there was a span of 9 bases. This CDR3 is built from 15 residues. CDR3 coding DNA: TGTGCCAGCAGCCACCGACAAACCTCTGGAAACACCATATATTTT. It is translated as CASSHRQTSGNTIYF.

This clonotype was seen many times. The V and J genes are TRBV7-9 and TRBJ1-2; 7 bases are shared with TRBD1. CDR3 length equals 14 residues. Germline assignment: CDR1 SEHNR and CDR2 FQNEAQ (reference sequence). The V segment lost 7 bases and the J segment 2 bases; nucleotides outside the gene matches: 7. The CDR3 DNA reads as TGTGCCAGCACCACAGGGGATAAGAACTATGGCTACACCTTC. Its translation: CASTTGDKNYGYTF.

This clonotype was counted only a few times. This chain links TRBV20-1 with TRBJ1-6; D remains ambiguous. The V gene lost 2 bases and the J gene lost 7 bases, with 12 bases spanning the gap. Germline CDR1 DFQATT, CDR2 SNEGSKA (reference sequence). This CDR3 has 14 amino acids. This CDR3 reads CSARHYLGNSPLHF. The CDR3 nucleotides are TGCAGTGCTAGACACTACCTGGGGAATTCACCCCTCCACTTT.

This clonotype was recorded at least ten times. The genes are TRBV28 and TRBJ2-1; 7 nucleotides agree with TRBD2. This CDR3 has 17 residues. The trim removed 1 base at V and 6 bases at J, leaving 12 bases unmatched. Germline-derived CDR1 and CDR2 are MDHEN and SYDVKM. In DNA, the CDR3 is TGTGCCAGCAGTTTATTTCTTAAGGCGGGAGTGGGCAATGAGCAGTTCTTC. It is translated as CASSLFLKAGVGNEQFF.

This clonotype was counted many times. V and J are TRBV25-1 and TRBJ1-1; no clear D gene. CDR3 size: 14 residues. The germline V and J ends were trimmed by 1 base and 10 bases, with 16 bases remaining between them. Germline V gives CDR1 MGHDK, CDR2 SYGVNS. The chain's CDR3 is CASSESGPISVAFF. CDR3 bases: TGTGCCAGCAGTGAATCCGGGCCCATCTCCGTAGCTTTCTTT.

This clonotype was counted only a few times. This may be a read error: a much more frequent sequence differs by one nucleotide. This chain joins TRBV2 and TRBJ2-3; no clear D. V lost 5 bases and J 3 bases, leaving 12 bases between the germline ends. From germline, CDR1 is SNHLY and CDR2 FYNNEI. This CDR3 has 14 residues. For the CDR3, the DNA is TGTGCCAGCAGTATTTTACCAAGAACAGATACGCAGTATTTT. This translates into CASSILPRTDTQYF.

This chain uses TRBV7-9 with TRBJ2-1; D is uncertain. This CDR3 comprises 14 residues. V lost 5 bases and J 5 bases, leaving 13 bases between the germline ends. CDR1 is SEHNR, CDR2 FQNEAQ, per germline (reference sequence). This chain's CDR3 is CASSPKIRHNEQFF. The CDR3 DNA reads TGTGCCAGCAGCCCTAAAATCCGGCACAATGAGCAGTTCTTC.

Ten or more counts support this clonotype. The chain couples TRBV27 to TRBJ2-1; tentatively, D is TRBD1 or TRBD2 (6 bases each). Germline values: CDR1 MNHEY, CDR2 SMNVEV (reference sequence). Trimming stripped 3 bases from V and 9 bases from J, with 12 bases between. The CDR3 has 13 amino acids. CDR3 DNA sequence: TGTGCCAGCAGTTTTTGGGGGCGGGGTGAGCAGTTCTTC. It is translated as CASSFWGRGEQFF.